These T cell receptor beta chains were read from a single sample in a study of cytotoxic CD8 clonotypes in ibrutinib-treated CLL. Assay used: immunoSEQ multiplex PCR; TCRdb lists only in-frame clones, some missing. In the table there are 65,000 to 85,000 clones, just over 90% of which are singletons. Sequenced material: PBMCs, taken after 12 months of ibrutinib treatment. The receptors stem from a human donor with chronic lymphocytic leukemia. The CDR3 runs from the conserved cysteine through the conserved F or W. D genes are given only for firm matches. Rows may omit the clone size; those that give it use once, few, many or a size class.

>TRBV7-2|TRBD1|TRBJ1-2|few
CASSQQGWGGYTF
TGTGCCAGCAGCCAACAGGGGTGGGGTGGCTACACCTTC
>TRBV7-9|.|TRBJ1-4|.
CASGQGRFGRNEKLFF
TGTGCCAGCGGCCAAGGACGTTTTGGGAGGAATGAAAAACTGTTTTTT
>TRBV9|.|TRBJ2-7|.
CASSPQERSTPREQYF
TGTGCCAGCAGCCCCCAAGAACGGAGTACCCCTCGCGAGCAGTACTTC
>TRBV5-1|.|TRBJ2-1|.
CASSLASTSYNEQFF
TGCGCCAGCAGCTTGGCATCGACCAGCTACAATGAGCAGTTCTTC
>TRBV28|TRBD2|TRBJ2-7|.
CASSFQLAGGSSYEQYF
TGTGCCAGCAGTTTCCAGCTAGCGGGAGGGAGCTCCTACGAGCAGTACTTC
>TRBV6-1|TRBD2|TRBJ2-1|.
CASSELQLAGGEQFF
TGTGCCAGCAGTGAACTCCAACTAGCGGGAGGCGAGCAGTTCTTC
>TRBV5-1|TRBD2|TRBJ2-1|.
CASSLGTSGRDEQFF
TGCGCCAGCAGCTTGGGGACTAGCGGGAGGGATGAGCAGTTCTTC
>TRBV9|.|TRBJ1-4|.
CASSVGANEKLFF
TGTGCCAGCAGCGTAGGCGCTAATGAAAAACTGTTTTTT
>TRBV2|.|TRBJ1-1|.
CASSLDSMNTEAFF
TGTGCCAGCAGTCTGGACAGCATGAACACTGAAGCTTTCTTT
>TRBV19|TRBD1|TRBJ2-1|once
CASKRDREYNEQFF
TGTGCCAGTAAGAGGGACAGGGAGTACAATGAGCAGTTCTTC
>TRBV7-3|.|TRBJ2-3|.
CASSLGVPDTQYF
TGTGCCAGCAGCTTAGGAGTGCCAGATACGCAGTATTTT
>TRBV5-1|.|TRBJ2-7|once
CASSPGHYAQYF
TGCGCCAGCAGCCCCGGACATTATGCGCAGTACTTC
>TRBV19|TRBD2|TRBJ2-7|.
CASSTRTSGRAAGREQYF
TGTGCCAGTAGTACACGGACTAGCGGGAGGGCTGCCGGGAGGGAGCAGTACTTC
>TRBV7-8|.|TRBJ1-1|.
CASSLATVRTEAFF
TGTGCCAGCAGCTTAGCGACGGTCCGCACTGAAGCTTTCTTT
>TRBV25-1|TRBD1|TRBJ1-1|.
CASSASGQKAFF
TGTGCCAGCAGTGCCTCGGGACAGAAAGCTTTCTTT
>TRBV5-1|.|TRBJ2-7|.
CASSRRVANASYEQYF
TGCGCCAGCAGCCGGAGGGTGGCTAACGCCTCCTACGAGCAGTACTTC
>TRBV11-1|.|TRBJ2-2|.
CASSLNPNTGELFF
TGTGCCAGCAGCTTAAATCCGAACACCGGGGAGCTGTTTTTT
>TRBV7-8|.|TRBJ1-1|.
CASSPHEGPNTEAFF
TGTGCCAGCAGCCCTCATGAGGGTCCTAACACTGAAGCTTTCTTT
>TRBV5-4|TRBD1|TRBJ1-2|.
CASSFQGATNRNYGYTF
TGTGCCAGCAGCTTTCAGGGGGCGACGAATCGAAACTATGGCTACACCTTC
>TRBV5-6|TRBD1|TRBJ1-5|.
CASSLGGTGRYSNQPQHF
TGTGCCAGCAGCTTGGGAGGGACAGGGCGATATAGCAATCAGCCCCAGCATTTT
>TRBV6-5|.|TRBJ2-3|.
CASSYRDTQYF
TGTGCCAGCAGTTACAGGGATACGCAGTATTTT
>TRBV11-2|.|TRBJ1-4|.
CASSYYDTNEKLFF
TGTGCCAGCAGCTACTACGATACTAATGAAAAACTGTTTTTT
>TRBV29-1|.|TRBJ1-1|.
CSVGTNTEAFF
TGCAGCGTTGGCACGAACACTGAAGCTTTCTTT
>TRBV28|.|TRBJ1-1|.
CASKGVMDLGAFF
TGTGCCAGCAAGGGTGTCATGGACCTGGGAGCTTTCTTT
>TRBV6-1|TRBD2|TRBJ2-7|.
CASSHSGSSYEQYF
TGTGCCAGCAGCCATAGCGGGTCCTCCTACGAGCAGTACTTC
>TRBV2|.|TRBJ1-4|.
CASQDRSTNEKLFF
TGTGCCAGCCAGGACAGATCAACTAATGAAAAACTGTTTTTT
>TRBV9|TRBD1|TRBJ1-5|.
CASSVGTGGQPQHF
TGTGCCAGCAGCGTGGGGACAGGGGGCCAGCCCCAGCATTTT
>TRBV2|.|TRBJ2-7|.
CASSVVYEQYF
TGTGCCAGCAGTGTTGTATACGAGCAGTACTTC
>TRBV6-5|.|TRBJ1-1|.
CASRGTATEAFF
TGTGCCAGCAGGGGGACGGCGACTGAAGCTTTCTTT
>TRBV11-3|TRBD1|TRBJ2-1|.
CASSSLTGGLLF
TGTGCCAGCAGCTCCCTGACAGGGGGCTTGCTCTTC
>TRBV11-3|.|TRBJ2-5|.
CASSLAVGTLGTQYF
TGTGCCAGCAGCTTAGCCGTGGGAACTCTAGGGACCCAGTACTTC
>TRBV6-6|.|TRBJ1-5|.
CASSSIRDLNQPQHF
TGTGCCAGCAGTTCAATACGGGACCTCAATCAGCCCCAGCATTTT
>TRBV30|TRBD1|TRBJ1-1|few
CAWGTGRGNTEAFF
TGTGCCTGGGGGACAGGGAGGGGAAACACTGAAGCTTTCTTT
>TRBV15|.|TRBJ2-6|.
CATSMIVHLGANVLTF
TGTGCCACCAGCATGATAGTTCATCTTGGGGCCAACGTCCTGACTTTC
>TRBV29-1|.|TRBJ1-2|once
CSVRGAYGYTF
TGCAGCGTGAGAGGGGCCTATGGCTACACCTTC
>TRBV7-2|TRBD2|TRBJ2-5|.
CASSPVGGRETQYF
TGTGCCAGCAGCCCAGTGGGGGGGAGGGAGACCCAGTACTTC
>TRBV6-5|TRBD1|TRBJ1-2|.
CASSWDREMLGYTF
TGTGCCAGCAGCTGGGACAGGGAGATGCTTGGCTACACCTTC
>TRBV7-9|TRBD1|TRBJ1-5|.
CASSFGQGGQPQHF
TGTGCCAGCAGCTTCGGACAGGGAGGTCAGCCCCAGCATTTT
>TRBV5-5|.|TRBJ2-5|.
CASSYGQSSWETQYF
TGTGCCAGCAGCTACGGACAGTCGAGTTGGGAGACCCAGTACTTC
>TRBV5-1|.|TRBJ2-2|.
CASSLWSELTGELFF
TGCGCCAGCAGCCTTTGGAGCGAGCTCACCGGGGAGCTGTTTTTT
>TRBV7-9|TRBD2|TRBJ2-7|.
CASSPQTSGSYEQYF
TGTGCCAGCAGCCCACAGACTAGCGGCTCCTACGAGCAGTACTTC
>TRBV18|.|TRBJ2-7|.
CASSPGSTAYEQYF
TGTGCCAGCTCACCCGGGAGCACCGCCTACGAGCAGTACTTC
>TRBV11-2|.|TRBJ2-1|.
CASSFMRVDEQFF
TGTGCCAGCAGCTTCATGCGGGTCGATGAGCAGTTCTTC
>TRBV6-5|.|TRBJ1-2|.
CASSYGTANYGYTF
TGTGCCAGCAGTTACGGGACGGCTAACTATGGCTACACCTTC
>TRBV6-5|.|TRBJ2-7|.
CASSYVASISAYEQYF
TGTGCCAGCAGTTACGTCGCTTCGATTAGCGCCTACGAGCAGTACTTC